Shown below are 26 T cell receptor beta chains from a single sample sequenced in a study of Ad26.COV2.S vaccination and SARS-CoV-2 variants. Some clones are missing from TCRdb's copy, which holds only in-frame ones; the method was immunoSEQ multiplex PCR. The sample consists of some 190,000 clones, roughly 89% of them appearing once. The material sequenced was peripheral blood, taken after recovery from COVID-19. These receptors originate from a human donor who had recovered from COVID-19.

J is TRBJ2-1 and V is TRBV27; D might be TRBD2 (7 bases). The V end was cut by 3 bases, the J end by 1 base, with 10 bases between. The CDR3 runs 15 residues. CDR1 is MNHEY and CDR2 is SMNVEV in the germline V gene (reference sequence). CDR3: CASSLGGASYNEQFF. For the CDR3, the DNA is TGTGCCAGCAGTTTGGGGGGGGCATCCTACAATGAGCAGTTCTTC.

The V call is TRBV11-1, the J call TRBJ2-7; the D is unclear. V gave up 5 bases and J gave up 3 bases, with 5 bases separating them. Germline V gene data show CDR1 as SGHAT and CDR2 as FQDESV (reference sequence). CDR3 size: 11 residues. DNA for the CDR3: TGTGCCAGCAGCCGTAACTACGAGCAGTACTTC. Encoded protein: CASSRNYEQYF. Complete variable domain (other parts from reference TRBV11-1 and TRBJ2-7): EAEVAQSPRYKITEKSQAVAFWCDPISGHATLYWYRQILGQGPELLVQFQDESVVDDSQLPKDRFSAERLKGVDSTLKIQPAELGDSAMYLCASSRNYEQYFGPGTRLTVT.

The rearrangement uses TRBV9 and TRBJ2-7; 7 bases align to TRBD2. This CDR3 comprises 15 residues. Trimming cost V 2 bases and J 3 bases; bases outside gene matches: 8. CDR1 is SGDLS and CDR2 is YYNGEE in the germline V gene. The CDR3 sequence is CASSVDAGEGYEQYF. The CDR3, as DNA: TGTGCCAGCAGCGTTGATGCGGGAGAGGGCTACGAGCAGTACTTC.

The V and J genes are TRBV6-1 and TRBJ1-3, with D unresolved. Trimming took 2 bases from V and 4 from J, leaving 9 bases between them. CDR1 and CDR2 (germline): MNHNS, SASEGT. The CDR3 is 14 residues long. The CDR3 here is CASSESGYGNTIYF. In DNA form, the CDR3 reads TGTGCCAGCAGTGAATCCGGGTACGGAAACACCATATATTTT.

The CDR3 loop reads CASSISGSNEQFF. The CDR3 DNA follows: TGTGCCAGCAGTATTAGCGGTTCCAATGAGCAGTTCTTC. The chain uses TRBV3-1 (or the pseudogene TRBV3-2) and TRBJ2-1; a possible D gene is TRBD2 (6 bases). The CDR3 contains 13 residues. Germline V gene lookup returns CDR1 LGHDT and CDR2 YNNKEL (reference sequence). The V end lost 6 bases, the J end lost 6 bases, and 12 bases lay between the germline ends.

The rearrangement uses TRBV6-5 and TRBJ2-1; TRBD1 is a possible D gene (6 bases). The CDR3 has 15 amino acids. The germline V gene has CDR1 MNHEY and CDR2 SVGAGI. V shed 5 bases and J shed 8 bases, with 19 bases lying between them. CDR3 in DNA: TGTGCCAGCAGTATTCGCAGGGGAACTGACCATGAGCAGTTCTTC. Its translation is CASSIRRGTDHEQFF.

This rearrangement joins TRBV7-6 to TRBJ1-2, with D unclear. V lost 6 bases and J lost 2, with 13 bases in between. CDR3 size: 14 residues. Germline V CDR1 and CDR2: SGHVS, FNYEAQ. The CDR3 DNA reads TGTGCCAGCAGTCCTGGATGGGGAAACTATGGCTACACCTTC. Its translation: CASSPGWGNYGYTF. The complete variable domain, with remaining parts taken from reference TRBV7-6 and TRBJ1-2, reads GAGVSQSPRYKVTKRGQDVALRCDPISGHVSLYWYRQALGQGPEFLTYFNYEAQQDKSGLPNDRFSAERPEGSISTLTIQRTEQRDSAMYRCASSPGWGNYGYTFGSGTRLTVV.

This chain connects TRBV5-6 to TRBJ2-3, with TRBD1 as a possible D gene (6 bases). This CDR3 has 16 residues. Germline assignment: CDR1 SGHDT and CDR2 YYEEEE. Between the trimmed V and J ends, which lost 4 bases and 2 bases, there was a span of 17 bases. The chain's CDR3 is CASSTGTLVDTDTQYF. CDR3 DNA sequence: TGTGCCAGCAGCACAGGGACCCTCGTTGACACAGATACGCAGTATTTT.

The gene calls are TRBV4-2 and TRBJ2-2; D is possibly TRBD1 (5 bases). This CDR3 comprises 14 residues. Per the germline V gene, CDR1 is LGHNA and CDR2 is YNFKEQ. Trimming shortened V by 8 bases and J by 5 bases, and 15 bases separated the two germline ends. CDR3 protein: CASSRQTSTGELFF. CDR3 in DNA: TGTGCCAGCTCACGACAGACGTCAACCGGGGAGCTGTTTTTT.

The rearrangement links TRBV5-1 to TRBJ2-7; 10 bases match TRBD1. The trim removed 2 bases at V and 1 base at J, leaving 3 bases unmatched. This CDR3 contains 15 residues. Germline CDR1 reads SGHRS; CDR2 reads YFSETQ. CDR3 nucleotide sequence: TGCGCCAGCAGCTTTGGGGACAGGGGATCCTACGAGCAGTACTTC. As protein: CASSFGDRGSYEQYF.

The genes are TRBV7-2 and TRBJ2-7; D is uncertain. This CDR3 spans 15 amino acids. V shed 5 bases and J shed 7 bases, with 21 bases lying between them. The germline gives CDR1 SGHTA, CDR2 FQGNSA. The CDR3: CASSPPNGRAREQYF. DNA of the CDR3: TGTGCCAGCAGCCCCCCCAACGGTCGAGCGCGGGAGCAGTACTTC.

The chain combines TRBV18 with TRBJ1-6; 8 bases fit TRBD1. Germline V gene data show CDR1 as KGHSH and CDR2 as LQKENI. The CDR3 length is 14 residues. Germline trimming cut 3 bases from V and 9 bases from J; bases unmatched to any gene: 4. The CDR3 loop is CASSPSDRGSPLHF. CDR3 DNA: TGTGCCAGCTCACCTTCAGACAGGGGTTCACCCCTCCACTTT.

The V call is TRBV18, the J call TRBJ2-7; maybe TRBD2 (5 bases). The CDR3 contains 15 residues. Germline assignment: CDR1 KGHSH and CDR2 LQKENI. V was trimmed by 6 bases and J by 2 bases, leaving 17 bases between them. CDR3 nucleotide sequence: TGTGCCAGCTCCCTTTTTGGGGAGTCTCCCTACGAGCAGTACTTC. This encodes CASSLFGESPYEQYF.

The DNA of the CDR3 is TGTGCCAGCAGTTGGGACAGGGTAAATTCACCCCTCCACTTT. Its translation: CASSWDRVNSPLHF. This chain links TRBV6-5 with TRBJ1-6, with 9 positions matching TRBD1. CDR1 is MNHEY, CDR2 SVGAGI, per germline. J gave up 7 bases and V 4 bases, and 2 bases lay outside the gene matches. The CDR3 consists of 14 residues.

This clone is a singleton in its sample. Germline is not matched at one junction end, which may reflect a read error. The genes are TRBV7-7 and TRBJ2-5, with D tentatively TRBD1 or TRBD2 (6 bases each). The CDR3 has 15 residues. Germline CDR1 SSHAT, CDR2 FNYEAQ (reference sequence). CDR3 protein: CASSLPSGGAETQYF. The CDR3, as DNA: TGTGCTAGCAGCTTACCGTCCGGGGGCGCAGAGACCCAGTACTTC. Supplemented by reference TRBV7-7 and TRBJ2-5, the full variable domain reads GAGVSQSPRYKVTKRGQDVTLRCDPISSHATLYWYQQALGQGPEFLTYFNYEAQPDKSGLPSDRFSAERPEGSISTLTIQRTEQRDSAMYRCASSLPSGGAETQYFGPGTRLLVL.

This sequence joins TRBV5-3 and TRBJ1-4; tentatively, D is TRBD1 (5 bases). TRBV5-3 is identified as an open reading frame with a role that is uncertain. Between the trimmed V and J ends, which lost 4 bases and 0 bases, there was a span of 13 bases. The CDR3 consists of 16 residues. CDR3 protein: CARSPQARSTNEKLFF. The CDR3 DNA reads TGTGCCAGAAGCCCACAGGCTCGTTCAACTAATGAAAAACTGTTTTTT.

This clone was observed once. This chain links TRBV2 with TRBJ2-2; D is undetermined. The CDR3 has 13 residues. Germline V gives CDR1 SNHLY, CDR2 FYNNEI. The ends were cut back, 6 bases at V and 7 bases at J, with 12 bases in the middle. CDR3 in amino acids: CASSQTGYGELFF. The CDR3 DNA reads as TGTGCCAGCAGCCAGACCGGGTACGGGGAGCTGTTTTTT.

The chain has TRBV21-1 and TRBJ1-4. TRBV21-1 is labeled a pseudogene. CDR3 length equals 15 residues. The CDR3 DNA follows: TGTGCCACCTCTCCCCTCAGGGAGATAAATGAAAAACTGTTTTTT. It yields the protein CATSPLREINEKLFF.

The V call is TRBV2, the J call TRBJ1-1; D is ambiguous. This CDR3 is built from 16 residues. V lost 5 bases and J lost 4, with 20 bases in between. Germline-derived CDR1 and CDR2 are SNHLY and FYNNEI. DNA for the CDR3: TGTGCCAGCAGTTCAGAGGCTAGCCTTGGGGTCACTGAAGCTTTCTTT. Translation gives CASSSEASLGVTEAFF.

The chain employs TRBV7-9 and TRBJ2-7; 11 nucleotides align to TRBD2. V lost 5 bases to trimming and J lost 2 bases; unmatched junction nucleotides: 5. Germline CDR1 and CDR2: SEHNR and FQNEAQ (reference sequence). This CDR3 spans 15 amino acids. CDR3 region: CASSHGLAGTYEQYF. In DNA, the CDR3 is TGTGCCAGCAGCCATGGACTAGCGGGTACCTACGAGCAGTACTTC.

V and J are TRBV3-1 (or the pseudogene TRBV3-2) and TRBJ1-4; D might be TRBD1 (6 bases). In germline, CDR1 is LGHDT, CDR2 YNNKEL (reference sequence). The CDR3 totals 15 residues. Trimming stripped 1 base from V and 4 bases from J, with 10 bases between. The CDR3 DNA sequence: TGTGCCAGCAGCCAAGGGACAGCAGATAATGAAAAACTGTTTTTT. Encoded protein: CASSQGTADNEKLFF.

The chain combines TRBV27 with TRBJ1-1; no definite D call. This CDR3 has 14 amino acids. With 5 bases removed from V and 0 bases from J, the gap between germline ends came to 10 bases. Germline CDR1 and CDR2: MNHEY and SMNVEV (reference sequence). In DNA form, the CDR3 reads TGTGCCAGCAGTCTCCGACGGGTGAACACTGAAGCTTTCTTT. Translated: CASSLRRVNTEAFF.

The chain uses TRBV19 and TRBJ2-7; TRBD2 matches at 13 bases. There are 14 residues in the CDR3. Unmatched junction bases numbered 4, after V lost 4 bases and J lost 7 bases. Germline CDR1 reads LNHDA; CDR2 reads SQIVND (reference sequence). In nucleotides, the CDR3 is TGTGCCAGTAGTAGGACTAGCGGGAGCGGGGAGCAGTACTTC. Protein: CASSRTSGSGEQYF.

This clone was seen only once. This CDR3 is also generated by other DNA sequences in the sample. The gene calls are TRBV9 and TRBJ1-1, with TRBD1 as a possible D gene (6 bases). CDR1 is SGDLS and CDR2 is YYNGEE in the germline V gene. Trimming left V 1 base short and J 4 bases short, with 8 bases between. This CDR3 is built from 13 residues. The CDR3 DNA reads TGTGCCAGCAGCGTATTAGGGGGCACTGAAGCTTTCTTT. This gives the protein CASSVLGGTEAFF.

The V gene is TRBV5-1, the J gene TRBJ2-3; 9 nucleotides match TRBD2. This CDR3 contains 16 residues. V shed 4 bases, J shed 2 bases, and the junction held 8 bases outside the gene matches. Germline CDR1 reads SGHRS; CDR2 reads YFSETQ. The CDR3 nucleotides are TGCGCCAGCAGCCTGGATCTAGCGGGGCCCACAGATACGCAGTATTTT. Its protein product is CASSLDLAGPTDTQYF.

The DNA for the CDR3 is TGTGCCAGCAGCACCGATAGGACCCAGTACTTC. Translating it yields CASSTDRTQYF. The chain carries TRBV21-1 and TRBJ2-5; no check of the table's D call, TRBD2, against the DNA was made. TRBV21-1 corresponds to a pseudogene. CDR3 length: 11 residues.